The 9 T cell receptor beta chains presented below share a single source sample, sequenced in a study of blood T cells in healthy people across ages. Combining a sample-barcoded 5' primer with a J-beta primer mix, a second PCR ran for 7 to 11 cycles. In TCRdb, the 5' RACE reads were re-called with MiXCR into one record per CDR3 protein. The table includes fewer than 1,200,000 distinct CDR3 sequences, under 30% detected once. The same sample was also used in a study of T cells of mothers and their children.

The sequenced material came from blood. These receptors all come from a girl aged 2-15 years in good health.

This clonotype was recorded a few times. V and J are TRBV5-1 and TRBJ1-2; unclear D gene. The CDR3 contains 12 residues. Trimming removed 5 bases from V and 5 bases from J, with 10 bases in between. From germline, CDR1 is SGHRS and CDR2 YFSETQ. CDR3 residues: CASSSEEYGYTF. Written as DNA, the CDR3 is TGCGCCAGCAGTTCTGAAGAATATGGCTACACCTTC.

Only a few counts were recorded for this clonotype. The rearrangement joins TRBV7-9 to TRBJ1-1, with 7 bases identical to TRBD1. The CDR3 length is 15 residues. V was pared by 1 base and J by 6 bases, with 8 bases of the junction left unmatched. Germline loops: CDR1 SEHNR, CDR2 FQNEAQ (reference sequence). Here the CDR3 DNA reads TGTGCCAGCAGCTTAGAGGGGGCGGCAGGGGCTGAAGCTTTCTTT. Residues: CASSLEGAAGAEAFF.

This CDR3 reads CASSKSSGGSEKLFF. The CDR3 DNA reads TGTGCCAGCAGCAAGTCGTCGGGGGGTAGCGAAAAACTGTTTTTT. The chain combines TRBV12-3 or TRBV12-4 with TRBJ1-4; D perhaps matches TRBD1 (5 bases). This CDR3 is 15 amino acids long. V dropped 6 bases and J dropped 8 bases, with 19 bases sitting between them.

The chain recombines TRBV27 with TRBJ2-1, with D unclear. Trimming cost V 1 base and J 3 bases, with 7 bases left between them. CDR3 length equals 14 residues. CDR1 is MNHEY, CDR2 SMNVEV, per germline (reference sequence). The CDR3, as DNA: TGTGCCAGCAGTTTATGGGCAGGCTACAATGAGCAGTTCTTC. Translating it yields CASSLWAGYNEQFF.

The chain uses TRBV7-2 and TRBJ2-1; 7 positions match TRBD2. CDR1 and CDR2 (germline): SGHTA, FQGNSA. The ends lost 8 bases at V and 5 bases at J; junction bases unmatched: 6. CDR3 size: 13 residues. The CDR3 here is CASQRTSNNEQFF. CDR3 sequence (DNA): TGTGCCAGCCAGCGGACTAGTAACAATGAGCAGTTCTTC.

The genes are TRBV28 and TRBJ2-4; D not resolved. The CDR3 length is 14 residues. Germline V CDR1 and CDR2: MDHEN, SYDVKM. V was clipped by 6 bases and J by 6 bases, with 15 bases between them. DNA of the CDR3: TGTGCCAGCAGATCCCACGAGGATTCAAACATTCAGTACTTC. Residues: CASRSHEDSNIQYF.

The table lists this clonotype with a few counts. CDR3 sequence: CASSYGGQSSVYF. In DNA form, the CDR3 reads TGTGCCAGCAGTTACGGCGGACAGTCTTCGGTGTACTTC. The chain recombines TRBV6-5 with TRBJ2-5, with D maybe TRBD1 (6 bases). Germline V gives CDR1 MNHEY, CDR2 SVGAGI. This CDR3 contains 13 residues. V lost 2 bases, J lost 13 bases, and 17 bases lay in between.

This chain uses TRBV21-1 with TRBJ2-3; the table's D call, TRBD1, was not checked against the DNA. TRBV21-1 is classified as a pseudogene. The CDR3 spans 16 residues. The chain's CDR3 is CASSGWDRTSTDTQYF. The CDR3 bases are TGTGCCAGCAGCGGCTGGGACAGGACTAGCACAGATACGCAGTATTTT.

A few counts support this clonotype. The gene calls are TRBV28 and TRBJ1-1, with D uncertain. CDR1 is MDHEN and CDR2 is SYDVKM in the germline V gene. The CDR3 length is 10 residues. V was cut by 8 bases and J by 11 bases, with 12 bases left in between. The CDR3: CASGGPQAFF. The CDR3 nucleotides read TGTGCCAGCGGTGGTCCCCAGGCTTTCTTT.